Listed here is a single T cell receptor (beta chain). This CDR3 comprises 14 residues. Trimming cost V 6 bases and J 1 base, with 12 bases left between them. Germline V gene sequence: CDR1 WSHSY, CDR2 SAAADI. Some clones are missing from TCRdb's copy, which holds only in-frame ones; the method was immunoSEQ multiplex PCR. The repertoire holds tens of thousands of clones, with roughly 91% as singletons. The data derive from a study of control samples from healthy donors and cancer patients. Sample: blood. V gene TRBV10-2 combines with J gene TRBJ1-1; D might be TRBD1 (6 bases). This clonotype originated in a man aged 50 to 60 in good health. CDR3 nucleotides: TGCGCCAGCAGGCTATCACAGGGGAACACTGAAGCTTTCTTT. Its translation is CASRLSQGNTEAFF.